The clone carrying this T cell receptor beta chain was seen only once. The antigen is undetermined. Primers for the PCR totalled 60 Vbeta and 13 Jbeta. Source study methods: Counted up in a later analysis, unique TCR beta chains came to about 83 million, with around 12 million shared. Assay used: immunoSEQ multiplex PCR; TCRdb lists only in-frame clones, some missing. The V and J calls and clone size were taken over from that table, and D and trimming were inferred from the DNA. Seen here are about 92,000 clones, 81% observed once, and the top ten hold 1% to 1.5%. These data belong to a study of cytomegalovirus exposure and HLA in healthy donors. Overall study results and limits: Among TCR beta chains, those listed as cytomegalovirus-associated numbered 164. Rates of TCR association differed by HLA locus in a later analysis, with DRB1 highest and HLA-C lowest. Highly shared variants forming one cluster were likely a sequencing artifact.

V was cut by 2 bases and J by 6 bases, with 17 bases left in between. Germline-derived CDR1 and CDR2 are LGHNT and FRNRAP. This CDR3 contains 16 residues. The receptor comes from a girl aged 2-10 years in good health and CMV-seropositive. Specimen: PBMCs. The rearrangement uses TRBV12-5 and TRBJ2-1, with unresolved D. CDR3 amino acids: CASGLNSASSSNEQFF. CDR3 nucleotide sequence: TGTGCTAGTGGTTTGAATTCCGCAAGTAGCTCCAATGAGCAGTTCTTC.